The clone carrying this T cell receptor beta chain was recorded many times. Its cognate antigen is unknown. Whole-study findings and limits: Tumor memory CD4+ T cell TCR gene usage was found to cluster with blood and lymph node memory CD4+ cells and with lymph node naive CD4+ cells. Tumor-infiltrating Treg TCR alpha and beta sequences overlapped most with tumor naive CD4+ T cells, then blood naive.

After constant-region reverse-primer amplification, full-length variable regions underwent semi-nested PCR with Nested Universal Primer A. TCRdb ran MiXCR on the 5' RACE reads and lists one entry per CDR3 protein. The sample records under 15,000 distinct CDR3 sequences, 20% to 30% being singletons. The germline V gene has CDR1 SGHRS and CDR2 YFSETQ. Losses at the gene ends were 0 bases for V and 2 bases for J; bases not matched to a gene: 2. The CDR3 is 16 residues long. CD25-based Treg depletion was applied to purified naive CD4+ T cells. Material: naive CD4+ T cells sorted from blood. Documented subset: naive CD4+ T cells, CD4+CD45RA+CD25-. The TCR sequence derives from a female donor with breast cancer. The rearrangement joins TRBV5-1 to TRBJ2-3; TRBD2 agrees at 11 bases. The CDR3 protein is CASSLGLAGNTDTQYF. CDR3 DNA: TGCGCCAGCAGCTTGGGACTAGCGGGAAACACAGATACGCAGTATTTT.